This note documents a single T cell receptor beta chain sequence. Its antigen is still unknown. The PCR was carried out with 60 Vbeta primers and 13 Jbeta primers. Profiling relied on immunoSEQ multiplex PCR, and the TCRdb table lists in-frame clones only, not all of them. The sample records about 140,000 clones, approximately 80% being singletons. The data derive from a study of cytomegalovirus exposure and HLA in healthy donors. Study overall: Falling in the Caucasian-associated ancestry cluster were 80% to 85% of under 450 genotyped donors. Study results and limitations: A further, later analysis showed that HLA-associated TCR beta chains (compared with equally common others) were more clonally expanded.

Trimming at V came to 3 bases and at J to 2 bases, leaving 8 bases not matched to a gene. Germline lookup yields CDR1 SGHNT and CDR2 YYREEE (reference sequence). The CDR3 runs to 16 residues. The sample taken for sequencing was PBMCs. The sequence was collected from a man over 45 in good health and CMV-seronegative. This sequence joins TRBV5-4 and TRBJ1-3; 7 bases agree with TRBD1. The CDR3 DNA sequence: TGTGCCAGCAGCTCAAACAGGGGTGGGCCTGGAAACACCATATATTTT. The encoded protein is CASSSNRGGPGNTIYF.